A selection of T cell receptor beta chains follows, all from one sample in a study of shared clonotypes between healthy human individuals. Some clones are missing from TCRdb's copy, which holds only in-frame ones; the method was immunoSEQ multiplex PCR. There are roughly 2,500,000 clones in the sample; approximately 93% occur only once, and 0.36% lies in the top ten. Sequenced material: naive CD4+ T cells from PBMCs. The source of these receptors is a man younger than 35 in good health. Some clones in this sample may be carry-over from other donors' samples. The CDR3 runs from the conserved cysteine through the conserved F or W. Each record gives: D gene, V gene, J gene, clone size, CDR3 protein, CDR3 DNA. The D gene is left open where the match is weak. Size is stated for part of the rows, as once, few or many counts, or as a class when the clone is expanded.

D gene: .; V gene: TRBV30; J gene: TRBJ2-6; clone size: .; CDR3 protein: CAWRNSGGANVLTF; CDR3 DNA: TGTGCCTGGAGGAATTCAGGAGGGGCCAACGTCCTGACTTTC
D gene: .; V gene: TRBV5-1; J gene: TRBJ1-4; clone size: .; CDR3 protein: CASSLLAGPLNEKLFF; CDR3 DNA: TGCGCCAGCAGCCTTTTGGCTGGCCCCTTAAATGAAAAACTGTTTTTT
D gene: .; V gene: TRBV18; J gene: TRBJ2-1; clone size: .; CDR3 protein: CASSPALAALIEDEQFF; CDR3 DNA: TGTGCCAGCTCACCGGCACTGGCGGCCCTCATAGAGGATGAGCAGTTCTTC
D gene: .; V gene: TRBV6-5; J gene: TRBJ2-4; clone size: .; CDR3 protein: CASSYSRQAKNIQYF; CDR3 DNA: TGTGCCAGCAGTTACTCTCGACAAGCCAAAAACATTCAGTACTTC
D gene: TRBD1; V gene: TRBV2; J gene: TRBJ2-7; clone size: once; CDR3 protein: CASIRDRGLYEQYF; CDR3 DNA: TGTGCCAGCATCCGGGACAGGGGGCTCTACGAGCAGTACTTC
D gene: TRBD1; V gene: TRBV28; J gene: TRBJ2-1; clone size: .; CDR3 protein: CASRRPGQGGNEQFF; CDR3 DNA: TGTGCCAGCAGGCGACCGGGACAGGGTGGGAATGAGCAGTTCTTC
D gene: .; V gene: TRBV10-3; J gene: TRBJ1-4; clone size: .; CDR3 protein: CAISDSFNEKLFF; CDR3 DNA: TGTGCCATCAGTGACAGTTTTAATGAAAAACTGTTTTTT
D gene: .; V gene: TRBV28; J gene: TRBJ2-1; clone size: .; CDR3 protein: CASMFSAAYNEQFF; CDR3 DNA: TGTGCCAGCATGTTTTCGGCTGCCTACAATGAGCAGTTCTTC
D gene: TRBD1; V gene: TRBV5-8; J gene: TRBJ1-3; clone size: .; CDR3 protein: CASSTGTADGNTIYF; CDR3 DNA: TGTGCCAGCAGCACGGGGACAGCGGATGGAAACACCATATATTTT
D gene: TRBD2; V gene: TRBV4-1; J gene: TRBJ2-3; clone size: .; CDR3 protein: CASSQGLLAGGQPGTDTQYF; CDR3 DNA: TGCGCCAGCAGCCAAGGATTACTAGCGGGAGGTCAACCTGGCACAGATACGCAGTATTTT
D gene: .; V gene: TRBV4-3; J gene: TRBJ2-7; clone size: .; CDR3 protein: CASSQDFWIRYEQYF; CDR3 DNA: TGCGCCAGCAGCCAAGATTTTTGGATACGCTACGAGCAGTACTTC
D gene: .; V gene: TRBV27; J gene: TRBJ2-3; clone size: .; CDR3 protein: CASSFTYADTQYF; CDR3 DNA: TGTGCCAGCAGTTTCACGTATGCGGATACGCAGTATTTT
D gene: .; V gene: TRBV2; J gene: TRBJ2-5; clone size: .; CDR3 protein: CASRHRDTLPTQYF; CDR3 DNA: TGTGCCAGCAGACACCGGGACACCCTACCGACCCAGTACTTC
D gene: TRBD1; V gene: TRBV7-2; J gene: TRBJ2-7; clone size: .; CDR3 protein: CASSYQGQDYEQYF; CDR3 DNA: TGTGCCAGCAGCTACCAAGGACAGGACTACGAGCAGTACTTC
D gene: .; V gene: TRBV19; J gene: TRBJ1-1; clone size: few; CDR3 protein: CASSRPDRIPTEAFF; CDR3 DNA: TGTGCCAGTAGTCGCCCAGACAGAATACCTACTGAAGCTTTCTTT
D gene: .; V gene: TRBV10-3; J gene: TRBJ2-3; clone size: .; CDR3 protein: CAISFSGTDTQYF; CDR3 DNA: TGTGCCATCAGCTTTAGCGGAACAGATACGCAGTATTTT
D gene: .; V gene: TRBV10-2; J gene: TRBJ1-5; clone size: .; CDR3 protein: CASSAILRGDQPQHF; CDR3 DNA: TGCGCCAGCAGTGCAATCTTACGGGGGGATCAGCCCCAGCATTTT
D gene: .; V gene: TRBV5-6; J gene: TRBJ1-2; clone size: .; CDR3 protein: CASSLQQGYYGYTF; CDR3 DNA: TGTGCCAGCAGCTTACAACAGGGATACTATGGCTACACCTTC
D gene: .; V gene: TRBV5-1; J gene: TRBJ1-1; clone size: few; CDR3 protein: CASSLAGGFDTEAFF; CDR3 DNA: TGCGCCAGCAGCTTGGCCGGAGGGTTTGACACTGAAGCTTTCTTT